This TCR beta chain was sequenced during a study of CXCR3-negative and CXCR3-positive naive CD8 T cells (dated by TCRdb to about 2019). General notes on the study: In total, about 135 million TRB reads were obtained, corresponding to roughly 1.5 +/- 0.3 million reads per library. Diversity and physicochemical repertoire analyses were performed on about a dozen donors pooled from two independent experiments. TRBV-TRBJ cluster analysis included naive subsets from roughly 5 donors and memory cells from 3 donors. What the authors observed across the whole study: Because surface CD5, which has been linked to self-reactivity in mice, was comparable between naive subsets, TCR interaction strength was also inferred from TRB CDR3 physicochemical properties. Repertoire diversity was comparably high in both naive subsets but much lower in memory CD8+ T cells. Naive CXCR3-negative and CXCR3-positive cells from the same donor showed similar TRBV-TRBJ usage, whereas memory cells showed distinct patterns. Freshly isolated PBMCs were used for most assays because CXCR3 expression went down partially after cryopreservation. TRB CDR3s from CXCR3-positive naive cells showed higher hydrophobicity (lower Kidera factor 4), lower energy, and higher strength and volume indices than CXCR3-negative naive cells.

The instrument given in TCRdb is NextSeq 550. The Human TCR Profiling Kit (MiLaboratory) was used to prepare UMI-labeled 5' RACE TRB cDNA libraries. The full amount of extracted RNA was used for cDNA synthesis, and the full amount of resulting cDNA was used for PCR amplification. The libraries were made side by side, with each library going through the same number of PCR cycles. The source study handled its data this way. About 53,000 +/- 9,400 unique UMI-labeled TRB cDNA molecules per library were extracted with MIGEC and MiXCR, with at least two reads per UMI required. Each library averaged around 40,000 +/- 10,000 functional in-frame TRB CDR3 nucleotide clonotypes without stop codons. After each sample was downsampled to 5000 UMI-labeled TRB molecules, VDJtools was used to calculate diversity metrics such as normalized Shannon-Wiener and Chao1. VDJtools computed clonotype-size-weighted physicochemical properties of the central five CDR3 residues: interaction energy, strength, volume and Kidera factor 4. TCRdb reprocessed the raw reads; every CDR3 protein sequence is a single record, and DNA is not supplied. These V and J calls derive from TCRdb rather than the authors' analysis. The table for this sample shows 120,000 to 150,000 distinct CDR3 sequences. The ten largest make up 0.25% to 0.3% of the sample.

Regarding this clonotype: No cognate antigen has been identified for it.

For every CD8+ T cell subset, over 250,000 cells were flow-sorted straight into RLT lysis buffer, and each subset was sorted in triplicate. To keep memory contaminants out, a stringent definition of naive CD8+ T cells was applied: CD45RO-CCR7+CD27+CD95-. Standard density gradient centrifugation was used to isolate peripheral blood mononuclear cells from buffy coats. Naive CXCR3-negative and CXCR3-positive CD8+ T cells were flow-sorted using a FACSAria III. An RNeasy Mini Kit was used to extract total RNA from the sorted cells. CDR1 and CDR2, looked up from the germline V gene, are SQVTM and ANQGSEA. The cysteine opens and the phenylalanine closes a CDR3 of 14 amino acids. DNA was not recorded.

Specimen: naive CXCR3+ CD8+ T cells from blood. The cell subset or site label corresponds to: CD45RO-CCR7+CD27+CD95- naive CD8+ T cells expressing CXCR3 (TNR3+). The chain was built from TRBV29-1 and TRBJ1-1; no DNA is available, so the TRBD1 call from TCRdb remains unchecked. The sequence was obtained from a human donor in good health. Some clones in this sample may be carry-over from other donors' samples. The CDR3 reads as follows: CSVIAGTGDTEAFF.